This T cell receptor (beta chain) was recovered during a study of blood T cell repertoires in COVID-19. Across the whole study: Material from acute and convalescent COVID-19 was sourced from the United States, Italy and Spain. T cells, B-cell-depleted T cells, or PBMCs supplied cDNA or gDNA.

The repertoire was sequenced with immunoSEQ multiplex PCR; TCRdb's copy has only in-frame clones and lacks some. The sample lists about 250,000 clones, around 85% seen once, with roughly 9.8% in the top ten. V dropped 2 bases and J dropped 5; count of bases not matched to a gene: 4. This CDR3 region has 13 residues. The germline V gene encodes CDR1 SGDLS and CDR2 YYNGEE. Specimen: peripheral blood. The source of this sequence is an elderly man with acute or convalescent COVID-19. The chain carries TRBV9 and TRBJ2-7; the match to TRBD2 covers 7 bases. Here the CDR3 DNA reads TGTGCCAGCAGCGTGGGAGGGATCCACGAGCAGTACTTC. Translating it yields CASSVGGIHEQYF.